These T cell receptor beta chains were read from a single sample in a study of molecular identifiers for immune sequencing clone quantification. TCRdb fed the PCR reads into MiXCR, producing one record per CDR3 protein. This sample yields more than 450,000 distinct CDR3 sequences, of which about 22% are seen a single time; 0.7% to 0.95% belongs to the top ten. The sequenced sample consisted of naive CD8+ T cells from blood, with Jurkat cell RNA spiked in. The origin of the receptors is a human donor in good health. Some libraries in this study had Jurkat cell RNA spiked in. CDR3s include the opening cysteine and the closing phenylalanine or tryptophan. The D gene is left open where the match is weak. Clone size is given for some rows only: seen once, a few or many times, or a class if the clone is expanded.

CDR3 protein: CASTPPLGTDYTSYEQYF
CDR3 DNA: TGTGCCAGCACCCCTCCGTTGGGCACCGACTACACAAGCTACGAGCAGTACTTC
D gene: .
clone size: .
V gene: TRBV28
J gene: TRBJ2-7

CDR3 protein: CASDGAGTETQYF
CDR3 DNA: TGTGCCAGTGACGGGGCAGGGACGGAGACCCAGTACTTC
D gene: .
clone size: many
V gene: TRBV2
J gene: TRBJ2-5

CDR3 protein: CASSYSGSSGDTQYF
CDR3 DNA: TGTGCCAGCAGCTATAGCGGGAGTTCTGGAGATACGCAGTATTTT
D gene: TRBD2
clone size: many
V gene: TRBV11-1
J gene: TRBJ2-3

CDR3 protein: CASSYPTEVTNTEAFF
CDR3 DNA: TGTGCCAGCAGTTACCCAACCGAGGTTACGAACACTGAAGCTTTCTTT
D gene: .
clone size: few
V gene: TRBV28
J gene: TRBJ1-1

CDR3 protein: CASSPNIKTGNNQPQHF
CDR3 DNA: TGTGCCAGCAGCCCCAACATTAAGACAGGTAACAATCAGCCCCAGCATTTT
D gene: .
clone size: many
V gene: TRBV7-2
J gene: TRBJ1-5

CDR3 protein: CASSVDGGSDTQYF
CDR3 DNA: TGTGCCAGCAGCGTAGATGGGGGCTCGGATACGCAGTATTTT
D gene: .
clone size: many
V gene: TRBV9
J gene: TRBJ2-3

CDR3 protein: CSATRLVADTQYF
CDR3 DNA: TGCAGTGCTACCAGACTAGTCGCAGATACGCAGTATTTT
D gene: .
clone size: many
V gene: TRBV20-1
J gene: TRBJ2-3

CDR3 protein: CASSPPRSGELFF
CDR3 DNA: TGTGCCAGCAGCCCACCAAGGTCCGGGGAGCTGTTTTTT
D gene: .
clone size: few
V gene: TRBV5-4
J gene: TRBJ2-2

CDR3 protein: CASSFRTGYGYAF
CDR3 DNA: TGTGCCAGCAGCTTCCGGACAGGCTATGGCTACGCCTTC
D gene: TRBD1
clone size: .
V gene: TRBV13
J gene: TRBJ1-2

CDR3 protein: CASSGSSNYGYTF
CDR3 DNA: TGTGCCAGCAGTGGGTCATCTAACTATGGCTACACCTTC
D gene: .
clone size: .
V gene: TRBV6-6
J gene: TRBJ1-2

CDR3 protein: CASSSVGDRGSYEQYF
CDR3 DNA: TGCGCCAGCAGCAGCGTCGGGGACCGAGGGTCCTACGAGCAGTACTTC
D gene: .
clone size: .
V gene: TRBV7-9
J gene: TRBJ2-7

CDR3 protein: CASSQGVGDFTDTQYF
CDR3 DNA: TGCGCCAGCAGCCAAGGTGTAGGGGACTTCACAGATACGCAGTATTTT
D gene: .
clone size: .
V gene: TRBV4-3
J gene: TRBJ2-3

CDR3 protein: CASSTQLGQGDQYEQYF
CDR3 DNA: TGTGCCAGCAGCACCCAATTAGGACAGGGGGATCAGTACGAGCAGTACTTC
D gene: TRBD1
clone size: .
V gene: TRBV7-9
J gene: TRBJ2-7

CDR3 protein: CASSFYPGVGYEQYF
CDR3 DNA: TGCGCCAGCAGCTTTTATCCGGGAGTTGGTTACGAGCAGTACTTC
D gene: .
clone size: few
V gene: TRBV5-1
J gene: TRBJ2-7

CDR3 protein: CASSYGTLAGKTQYF
CDR3 DNA: TGTGCCAGCAGCTATGGGACCCTAGCGGGGAAGACCCAGTACTTC
D gene: TRBD2
clone size: many
V gene: TRBV7-9
J gene: TRBJ2-5

CDR3 protein: CASSQDSNYEQYF
CDR3 DNA: TGCGCCAGCAGCCAAGACTCGAACTACGAGCAGTACTTC
D gene: .
clone size: many
V gene: TRBV4-3
J gene: TRBJ2-7

CDR3 protein: CASSLNGGTGLSEQYF
CDR3 DNA: TGCGCCAGCAGTCTCAACGGCGGGACAGGGCTCTCCGAGCAGTACTTC
D gene: TRBD1
clone size: .
V gene: TRBV4-1
J gene: TRBJ2-7

CDR3 protein: CASSPRTGFQALF
CDR3 DNA: TGTGCCAGCAGTCCCAGGACAGGGTTTCAGGCTCTCTTT
D gene: TRBD1
clone size: .
V gene: TRBV27
J gene: TRBJ1-1

CDR3 protein: CAIDEGDGYTF
CDR3 DNA: TGTGCCATAGACGAGGGGGATGGCTACACCTTC
D gene: .
clone size: few
V gene: TRBV19
J gene: TRBJ1-2

CDR3 protein: CASSQADSLYGYTF
CDR3 DNA: TGTGCCAGCAGCCAAGCGGACAGCCTTTATGGCTACACCTTC
D gene: .
clone size: many
V gene: TRBV3-1
J gene: TRBJ1-2

CDR3 protein: CAWDRVLTEAFF
CDR3 DNA: TGTGCCTGGGACAGGGTGCTCACTGAAGCTTTCTTT
D gene: TRBD1
clone size: many
V gene: TRBV30
J gene: TRBJ1-1

CDR3 protein: CASSSSVQSNQPQHF
CDR3 DNA: TGTGCCAGCAGTTCGTCGGTGCAGAGCAATCAGCCCCAGCATTTT
D gene: .
clone size: many
V gene: TRBV25-1
J gene: TRBJ1-5

CDR3 protein: CAWNVAGFTDTQYF
CDR3 DNA: TGTGCCTGGAACGTTGCGGGATTCACAGATACGCAGTATTTT
D gene: .
clone size: many
V gene: TRBV30
J gene: TRBJ2-3

CDR3 protein: CSVRSGLGNEQSF
CDR3 DNA: TGCAGCGTTCGGAGCGGGTTGGGGAATGAACAGTCCTTC
D gene: .
clone size: .
V gene: TRBV29-1
J gene: TRBJ2-1

CDR3 protein: CATSVRTPSHNEQFF
CDR3 DNA: TGTGCCACCAGTGTCAGGACCCCCTCCCACAATGAGCAGTTCTTC
D gene: .
clone size: few
V gene: TRBV24-1
J gene: TRBJ2-1

CDR3 protein: CASSSKGGANTEAFF
CDR3 DNA: TGCGCCAGCAGCTCAAAGGGGGGGGCGAACACTGAAGCTTTCTTT
D gene: .
clone size: .
V gene: TRBV4-1
J gene: TRBJ1-1

CDR3 protein: CASSLRVAGGPRSYEQYF
CDR3 DNA: TGTGCCAGCAGCTTGCGTGTAGCGGGAGGGCCCCGCTCCTACGAGCAGTACTTC
D gene: TRBD2
clone size: .
V gene: TRBV5-6
J gene: TRBJ2-7

CDR3 protein: CASSAGLGSYEQYF
CDR3 DNA: TGTGCCAGCAGCGCAGGACTAGGCTCCTACGAGCAGTACTTC
D gene: TRBD2
clone size: many
V gene: TRBV5-4
J gene: TRBJ2-7

CDR3 protein: CANSIRPTGTGELFF
CDR3 DNA: TGTGCCAATAGTATACGCCCGACAGGGACCGGGGAGCTGTTTTTT
D gene: TRBD1
clone size: .
V gene: TRBV19
J gene: TRBJ2-2

CDR3 protein: CAGSLVRENTGELFF
CDR3 DNA: TGTGCCGGCAGCTTGGTGCGGGAGAACACCGGGGAGCTGTTTTTT
D gene: .
clone size: .
V gene: TRBV5-6
J gene: TRBJ2-2

CDR3 protein: CASSHFGQESYNSPLHF
CDR3 DNA: TGTGCCAGCAGCCATTTCGGACAGGAATCCTATAATTCACCCCTCCACTTT
D gene: TRBD1
clone size: few
V gene: TRBV3-1
J gene: TRBJ1-6

CDR3 protein: CASSEYRGTNIQYF
CDR3 DNA: TGTGCCAGCAGTGAATACAGGGGAACTAACATTCAGTACTTC
D gene: TRBD1
clone size: many
V gene: TRBV2
J gene: TRBJ2-4

CDR3 protein: CASSLRAANYGYTF
CDR3 DNA: TGTGCCAGCAGCTTAAGGGCAGCCAACTATGGCTACACCTTC
D gene: .
clone size: many
V gene: TRBV5-6
J gene: TRBJ1-2

CDR3 protein: CASSLAGPSYNSPLHF
CDR3 DNA: TGTGCCAGCAGCTTAGCAGGGCCCTCCTATAATTCACCCCTCCACTTT
D gene: .
clone size: .
V gene: TRBV11-2
J gene: TRBJ1-6

CDR3 protein: CASSYTGTGAPYEQYF
CDR3 DNA: TGTGCCAGCAGTTACACCGGGACAGGGGCCCCCTACGAGCAGTACTTC
D gene: TRBD1
clone size: .
V gene: TRBV6-2/TRBV6-3
J gene: TRBJ2-7

CDR3 protein: CASSLEQEDTQYF
CDR3 DNA: TGTGCCAGCAGTTTGGAGCAGGAAGATACGCAGTATTTT
D gene: .
clone size: many
V gene: TRBV12-3/TRBV12-4
J gene: TRBJ2-3

CDR3 protein: CASSYSTAGLPLHF
CDR3 DNA: TGTGCCAGCAGTTACTCGACAGCAGGGTTACCCCTCCACTTT
D gene: .
clone size: .
V gene: TRBV6-5
J gene: TRBJ1-6

CDR3 protein: CASSLGTSPVTQYF
CDR3 DNA: TGTGCCAGCAGCTTAGGGACTAGCCCGGTAACCCAGTACTTC
D gene: TRBD2
clone size: many
V gene: TRBV7-2
J gene: TRBJ2-5

CDR3 protein: CASRPTSGGNNEQFF
CDR3 DNA: TGTGCCAGCAGACCAACTAGCGGGGGCAACAATGAGCAGTTCTTC
D gene: TRBD2
clone size: .
V gene: TRBV6-6
J gene: TRBJ2-1

CDR3 protein: CASSQEGGGPRGRQYF
CDR3 DNA: TGTGCCAGCAGCCAAGAAGGGGGTGGCCCCAGAGGAAGGCAGTACTTC
D gene: .
clone size: .
V gene: TRBV14
J gene: TRBJ2-7

CDR3 protein: CASSQSLSSSAQETQYF
CDR3 DNA: TGTGCCAGCAGCCAATCCCTTTCGTCGTCAGCACAAGAGACCCAGTACTTC
D gene: .
clone size: few
V gene: TRBV16
J gene: TRBJ2-5

CDR3 protein: CASSQPTGVSSYNEQFF
CDR3 DNA: TGTGCCAGCAGCCAACCTACAGGGGTAAGCTCCTACAATGAGCAGTTCTTC
D gene: TRBD1
clone size: .
V gene: TRBV3-1
J gene: TRBJ2-1

CDR3 protein: CASSLALAGTRETQYF
CDR3 DNA: TGTGCCAGCAGCTTGGCCCTAGCGGGGACGAGGGAGACCCAGTACTTC
D gene: TRBD2
clone size: many
V gene: TRBV5-4
J gene: TRBJ2-5

CDR3 protein: CASSQDPSGGGTYEQYF
CDR3 DNA: TGCGCCAGCAGCCAAGACCCTAGCGGGGGGGGAACCTACGAGCAGTACTTC
D gene: TRBD2
clone size: many
V gene: TRBV4-3
J gene: TRBJ2-7

CDR3 protein: CASSESTVPLGYTF
CDR3 DNA: TGTGCCAGCAGTGAATCGACGGTTCCCCTAGGCTACACCTTC
D gene: .
clone size: few
V gene: TRBV2
J gene: TRBJ1-2

CDR3 protein: CASLGLARNTGGLFF
CDR3 DNA: TGTGCCAGCCTCGGACTAGCGCGGAACACCGGGGGGCTGTTTTTT
D gene: TRBD2
clone size: .
V gene: TRBV6-2/TRBV6-3
J gene: TRBJ2-2

CDR3 protein: CASSQDFYQPQHF
CDR3 DNA: TGTGCCAGCAGCCAAGATTTCTATCAGCCCCAGCATTTT
D gene: .
clone size: many
V gene: TRBV12-3/TRBV12-4
J gene: TRBJ1-5

CDR3 protein: CSSSIGRRQDNSPLHF
CDR3 DNA: TGTTCCAGTAGTATAGGGCGGAGACAAGATAATTCACCCCTCCACTTT
D gene: .
clone size: .
V gene: TRBV19
J gene: TRBJ1-6

CDR3 protein: CASSYRDSYVQYF
CDR3 DNA: TGTGCCAGCAGTTATCGGGACAGCTACGTGCAGTACTTC
D gene: TRBD1
clone size: .
V gene: TRBV27
J gene: TRBJ2-7

CDR3 protein: CASSLPGSNQPQHF
CDR3 DNA: TGTGCCAGCAGTCTTCCAGGAAGCAATCAGCCCCAGCATTTT
D gene: .
clone size: many
V gene: TRBV28
J gene: TRBJ1-5

CDR3 protein: CASSPDRIRALNQPQHF
CDR3 DNA: TGTGCCAGCAGCCCCGACAGAATTCGGGCCCTAAATCAGCCCCAGCATTTT
D gene: .
clone size: few
V gene: TRBV5-8
J gene: TRBJ1-5

CDR3 protein: CASSQWAMNTEVFF
CDR3 DNA: TGCGCCAGCAGCCAATGGGCCATGAACACTGAAGTTTTCTTT
D gene: .
clone size: .
V gene: TRBV4-1
J gene: TRBJ1-1